Presented here are 22 T cell receptor beta chains from one specimen sequenced in a study of blood T cell repertoires in COVID-19. TCRdb's table, derived via immunoSEQ multiplex PCR, lists solely in-frame clones and lacks some. Among roughly 170,000 clones listed, more than 75% were seen once. Sequencing was carried out using peripheral blood. These receptors all come from a man aged 35-49 years with active or convalescent COVID-19.

The chain recombines TRBV12-3 or TRBV12-4 with TRBJ1-2, with a possible D match to TRBD1 (6 bases). Trimming took 6 bases from V and 2 from J, leaving 7 bases between them. The CDR3 loop spans 12 amino acids. The CDR3: CASRQGNYGYTF. The CDR3 DNA is TGTGCCAGCAGGCAGGGGAACTATGGCTACACCTTC.

This clone is a singleton in its sample. This sequence joins TRBV7-8 and TRBJ1-5; TRBD1 aligns across 7 bases. Germline V CDR1 and CDR2: SGHVS, FQNEAQ. J lost 1 base, V lost 4 bases, and 10 bases had no gene match. This CDR3 has 17 residues. CDR3 nucleotides: TGTGCCAGCAGCTCCAACAGGGGCCAGGCGAGCAATCAGCCCCAGCATTTT. This gives the protein CASSSNRGQASNQPQHF.

Only one count was recorded for this clone. V gene TRBV5-1 combines with J gene TRBJ1-4; 7 nucleotides match TRBD1. Germline V lookup: CDR1 SGHRS, CDR2 YFSETQ. Trimming at V came to 3 bases and at J to 5 bases, leaving 7 bases not matched to a gene. The CDR3 runs to 15 residues. This CDR3 is CASSWDSRGNEKLFF. The CDR3 DNA is TGCGCCAGCAGCTGGGACAGTCGGGGCAATGAAAAACTGTTTTTT.

The chain combines TRBV24-1 with TRBJ2-2; 9 bases are shared with TRBD1. With 4 bases clipped from V and 3 bases from J, the junction kept 8 bases outside the gene matches. Germline CDR1 reads KGHDR; CDR2 reads SFDVKD. This CDR3 has 17 amino acids. In DNA form, the CDR3 reads TGTGCCACCAGTGAAATTGGACAGGGGATGGACACCGGGGAGCTGTTTTTT. It encodes CATSEIGQGMDTGELFF.

The chain uses TRBV18 and TRBJ2-2; 8 nucleotides agree with TRBD2. V gave up 2 bases and J gave up 6 bases; unmatched junction bases: 8. The germline V gene encodes CDR1 KGHSH and CDR2 LQKENI. The CDR3 has 16 residues. CDR3 nucleotide sequence: TGTGCCAGCTCACCAGTCGGGGGGGCCGTTGCCGGGGAGCTGTTTTTT. The encoded protein is CASSPVGGAVAGELFF.

This chain uses TRBV18 with TRBJ2-7, with D possibly TRBD2 on 6 matching bases. Looked up from germline, CDR1 is KGHSH and CDR2 is LQKENI. The V end was cut by 0 bases, the J end by 6 bases, with 15 bases between. CDR3 length equals 15 residues. The CDR3 nucleotides are TGTGCCAGCTCACCACCAGAAACGCGGGGAGCCGAGCAGTACTTC. As protein: CASSPPETRGAEQYF. The full variable domain, rest sourced from reference TRBV18 and TRBJ2-7, is NAGVMQNPRHLVRRRGQEARLRCSPMKGHSHVYWYRQLPEEGLKFMVYLQKENIIDESGMPKERFSAEFPKEGPSILRIQQVVRGDSAAYFCASSPPETRGAEQYFGPGTRLTVT.

V gene TRBV15 combines with J gene TRBJ2-7; 12 bases are a match to TRBD1. Trimming at V came to 5 bases and at J to 6 bases, leaving 11 bases not matched to a gene. The germline V gene encodes CDR1 LNHNV and CDR2 YYDKDF (reference sequence). The length of the CDR3 is 16 residues. The CDR3 reads CATSLGAGQGAPEQYF. CDR3 DNA sequence: TGTGCCACCAGCCTTGGGGCGGGACAGGGGGCGCCCGAGCAGTACTTC. Full variable domain (rest looked up from reference TRBV15 and TRBJ2-7): DAMVIQNPRYQVTQFGKPVTLSCSQTLNHNVMYWYQQKSSQAPKLLFHYYDKDFNNEADTPDNFQSRRPNTSFCFLDIRSPGLGDTAMYLCATSLGAGQGAPEQYFGPGTRLTVT.

This clone turned up a few times. The V and J genes are TRBV4-1 and TRBJ2-1, with 10 positions matching TRBD2. The ends lost 2 bases at V and 5 bases at J; junction bases unmatched: 3. CDR1 is MGHRA, CDR2 YSYEKL, per germline. This CDR3 spans 15 amino acids. The DNA for the CDR3 is TGCGCCAGCAGCCAAATAGCGGGGGGAAACAATGAGCAGTTCTTC. Translation: CASSQIAGGNNEQFF.

The chain joins TRBV19 to TRBJ1-5; 9 positions match TRBD1. V dropped 6 bases and J dropped 11; count of bases not matched to a gene: 11. Per germline, CDR1 LNHDA and CDR2 SQIVND (reference sequence). The CDR3 is 14 amino acids. This CDR3 reads CASRQRQGVSAQHF. The DNA for the CDR3 is TGTGCCAGTAGACAAAGACAGGGGGTATCGGCCCAGCATTTT.

The DNA for the CDR3 is TGTGCCAGCAGCTTGGCGGGACAGGGAGAAGGTTCACCCCTCCACTTT. This gives the protein CASSLAGQGEGSPLHF. V and J are TRBV5-6 and TRBJ1-6; TRBD1 matches 9 bases. Germline CDR1 reads SGHDT; CDR2 reads YYEEEE. The CDR3 consists of 16 residues. The V segment lost 0 bases and the J segment 9 bases; nucleotides outside the gene matches: 7.

V and J are TRBV5-1 and TRBJ2-5; D call uncertain. The germline V and J ends were trimmed by 4 bases and 5 bases, with 12 bases remaining between them. The CDR3 contains 13 residues. CDR1 SGHRS and CDR2 YFSETQ come from the germline V gene. CDR3: CASSPSSGETQYF. The DNA of the CDR3 is TGCGCCAGCAGCCCCTCCTCCGGTGAGACCCAGTACTTC.

This clone was picked up a small number of times. The gene calls are TRBV19 and TRBJ1-5; D possibly corresponds to TRBD1 (6 bases). V was pared by 3 bases and J by 2 bases, with 11 bases between. From germline, CDR1 is LNHDA and CDR2 SQIVND (reference sequence). The CDR3 has 15 amino acids. Written as DNA, the CDR3 is TGTGCCAGTAGTATCCCAGGGGCGGGCAATCAGCCCCAGCATTTT. Translating gives CASSIPGAGNQPQHF.

The chain joins TRBV29-1 to TRBJ1-2, with a possible D match to TRBD1 (6 bases). This CDR3 contains 14 residues. V was cut by 7 bases and J by 6 bases, with 21 bases left in between. CDR1 SQVTM and CDR2 ANQGSEA come from the germline V gene. The CDR3 bases are TGCAGCGCACTTTTCGGACAGTTCGGAGATGGCTACACCTTC. Translating gives CSALFGQFGDGYTF.

The chain combines TRBV24-1 with TRBJ1-6; D perhaps matches TRBD1 (6 bases). CDR1 is KGHDR and CDR2 is SFDVKD in the germline V gene. Trimming removed 7 bases at V and 6 bases at J, with 18 bases between. The CDR3 is made up of 16 amino acids. CDR3 DNA: TGTGCCACCAGGATCCAGAACAGGGATTTTAATTCACCCCTCCACTTT. It specifies CATRIQNRDFNSPLHF.

This clone was observed a single time. The chain links TRBV3-1 (or the pseudogene TRBV3-2) to TRBJ2-3, with 7 bases fitting TRBD1. CDR1 LGHDT and CDR2 YNNKEL come from the germline V gene (reference sequence). The J segment lost 7 bases and the V segment lost 2 bases, leaving 15 bases of the junction unmatched. The CDR3 has 17 amino acids. The CDR3 DNA follows: TGTGCCAGCAGCCAACTCGCAACAGGGGCAAGAGGGTATACGCAGTATTTT. Amino acid sequence: CASSQLATGARGYTQYF.

The V call is TRBV5-1, the J call TRBJ1-1, with a weak D call TRBD1 (5 bases). The V and J ends lost 4 bases and 8 bases respectively, with 30 bases between them. This CDR3 spans 18 amino acids. Germline V gives CDR1 SGHRS, CDR2 YFSETQ. Written as DNA, the CDR3 is TGCGCCAGCAGCCCAGTGTCCTACCTCCTTGGGGGGGGGTCCGAAGCTTTCTTT. It specifies CASSPVSYLLGGGSEAFF. The full variable domain, rest sourced from reference TRBV5-1 and TRBJ1-1, is KAGVTQTPRYLIKTRGQQVTLSCSPISGHRSVSWYQQTPGQGLQFLFEYFSETQRNKGNFPGRFSGRQFSNSRSEMNVSTLELGDSALYLCASSPVSYLLGGGSEAFFGQGTRLTVV.

This rearrangement joins TRBV24-1 to TRBJ1-1, with D possibly being TRBD1 (6 bases). The CDR3 sequence is 13 residues long. CDR1 is KGHDR and CDR2 is SFDVKD in the germline V gene. V lost 10 bases and J 2 bases, leaving 13 bases between the germline ends. In DNA form, the CDR3 reads TGTGCCACGAGAGGGGACATCAACACTGAAGCTTTCTTT. Its translation: CATRGDINTEAFF.

The V gene is TRBV11-3, the J gene TRBJ1-6, with D possibly matching TRBD1 (6 bases). The CDR3 length is 14 residues. CDR1 and CDR2 from the germline V gene are SGHNT and YENEEA. Trimming shortened V by 5 bases and J by 10 bases, and 15 bases separated the two germline ends. This CDR3 is CASSLQGNRSPLHF. CDR3 sequence (DNA): TGTGCCAGCAGCCTCCAGGGGAATAGATCACCCCTCCACTTT.

The chain uses TRBV19 and TRBJ2-1, with D tentatively TRBD1 (6 bases). CDR1 is LNHDA, CDR2 SQIVND, per germline (reference sequence). The length of the CDR3 is 14 residues. V gave up 6 bases and J gave up 5 bases, with 14 bases separating them. The DNA of the CDR3 is TGTGCCAGTAGGACACAGGGTGGGGACAATGAGCAGTTCTTC. Protein: CASRTQGGDNEQFF. The full variable domain, its missing parts supplied by reference TRBV19 and TRBJ2-1, is DGGITQSPKYLFRKEGQNVTLSCEQNLNHDAMYWYRQDPGQGLRLIYYSQIVNDFQKGDIAEGYSVSREKKESFPLTVTSAQKNPTAFYLCASRTQGGDNEQFFGPGTRLTVL.

This clone was recorded only once. The chain employs TRBV6-4 and TRBJ1-5, with TRBD1 identical over 7 bases. V lost 6 bases, J lost 0 bases, and 11 bases stayed unmatched. CDR3 size: 17 residues. Germline CDR1 is MRHNA and CDR2 is SNTAGT. CDR3 in DNA: TGTGCCAGCAGGCCAGGACAGGCCCAATATAGCAATCAGCCCCAGCATTTT. Translated, it gives CASRPGQAQYSNQPQHF.

In nucleotides, the CDR3 is TGTGCTAGTGGCCAGGGACAAGATAATTCACCCCTCCACTTT. Amino acid sequence: CASGQGQDNSPLHF. The V and J genes are TRBV12-5 and TRBJ1-6, with D possibly TRBD1 on 6 matching bases. CDR3 length: 14 amino acids. The germline CDR1 and CDR2 sequences are LGHNT and FRNRAP. V was shortened by 6 bases and J by 5 bases, with 11 bases between the two germline ends.

This clone has just a few counts. The J gene is TRBJ2-3, the V gene TRBV27; tentative D call: TRBD2 (5 bases). V was pared by 5 bases and J by 3 bases, with 12 bases between. The CDR3 has 14 residues. In germline, CDR1 is MNHEY, CDR2 SMNVEV (reference sequence). The CDR3 loop reads CASSDERGTDTQYF. CDR3 nucleotides: TGTGCCAGCAGTGACGAAAGAGGGACAGATACGCAGTATTTT.